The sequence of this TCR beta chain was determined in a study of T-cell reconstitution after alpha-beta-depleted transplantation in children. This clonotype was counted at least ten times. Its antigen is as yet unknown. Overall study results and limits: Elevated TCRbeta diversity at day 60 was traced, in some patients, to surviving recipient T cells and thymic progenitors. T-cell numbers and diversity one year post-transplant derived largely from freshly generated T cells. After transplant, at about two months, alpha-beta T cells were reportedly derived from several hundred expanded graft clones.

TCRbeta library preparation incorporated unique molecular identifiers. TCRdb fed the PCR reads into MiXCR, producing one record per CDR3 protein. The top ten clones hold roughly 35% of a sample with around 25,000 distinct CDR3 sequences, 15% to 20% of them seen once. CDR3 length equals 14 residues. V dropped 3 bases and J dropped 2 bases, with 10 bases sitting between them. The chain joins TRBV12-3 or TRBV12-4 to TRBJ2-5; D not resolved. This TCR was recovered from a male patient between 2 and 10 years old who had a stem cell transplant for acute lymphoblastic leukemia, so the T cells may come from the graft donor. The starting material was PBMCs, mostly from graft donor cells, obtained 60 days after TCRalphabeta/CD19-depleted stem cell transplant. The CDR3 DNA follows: TGTGCCAGCAGTTTCCTTGCGGCACAAGAGACCCAGTACTTC. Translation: CASSFLAAQETQYF.